This T cell receptor (beta chain) emerged from a study of blood T cell repertoires in COVID-19. Background on the study: T cells, B-cell-depleted T cells, or PBMCs supplied cDNA or gDNA.

Per the study methods: Amplification of reference gene primers provided the estimated nucleated cell counts. Clones were read by immunoSEQ multiplex PCR, and TCRdb kept only the in-frame ones, dropping some. The V and J calls and clone size were taken over from that table, and D and trimming were inferred from the DNA. The sample lists 180,000 or so clones; about 89% were seen once. V trimming: 5 bases; J trimming: 4 bases; junction bases outside the gene matches: 6. The CDR3 extends over 14 amino acids. Germline V gene data show CDR1 as MDHEN and CDR2 as SYDVKM. The origin of this receptor is a man aged 40-49 years with active or convalescent COVID-19. Sequencing used peripheral blood. The gene calls are TRBV28 and TRBJ1-1, with 8 bases matching TRBD1. For the CDR3, the DNA is TGTGCCAGCAGTCTCCAGGGGGCGAGCACTGAAGCTTTCTTT. Encoded protein: CASSLQGASTEAFF.